A selection of T cell receptor beta chains follows, all from one sample in a study of blood T cell repertoires in COVID-19. Assay: immunoSEQ multiplex PCR; the TCRdb copy retains only in-frame clones and omits some. The data hold fewer than 500,000 clones, with approximately 87% observed a single time. The sequenced material came from PBMCs or T cells enriched from blood (not recorded which). These receptors came from a man under 40 who had recovered from COVID-19. The CDR3 runs from the conserved cysteine through the conserved F or W. A D gene is named only where the DNA matches it firmly. Clone sizes are given selectively: once, few, many, or a class where the clone is expanded.

>NA|NA|TRBV6-5|TRBJ1-3
CASSYGTSIGNTIYF
TGTGCCAGCAGTTACGGGACAAGCATTGGAAACACCATATATTTT
>NA|TRBD1|TRBV7-8|TRBJ1-5
CASSFGTGSQPQHF
TGTGCCAGCAGCTTCGGGACAGGGTCCCAGCCCCAGCATTTT
>NA|NA|TRBV15|TRBJ2-3
CATSPRKKGGWDTQYF
TGTGCCACCAGCCCACGAAAAAAAGGCGGGTGGGATACGCAGTATTTT
>NA|NA|TRBV11-2|TRBJ1-1
CASSYRGRSDTEAFF
TGTGCCAGCAGCTATCGGGGGAGATCGGACACTGAAGCTTTCTTT
>NA|TRBD1|TRBV7-9|TRBJ2-7
CASSLASGQGRNEQYF
TGTGCCAGCAGCTTAGCCTCGGGACAGGGAAGGAACGAGCAGTACTTC
>NA|NA|TRBV5-1|TRBJ2-7
CASSLGLEPYEQYF
TGCGCCAGCAGCTTGGGCCTCGAGCCTTACGAGCAGTACTTC
>NA|TRBD1|TRBV7-9|TRBJ2-1
CASSDLRGPHNEQFF
TGTGCCAGCAGCGACCTAAGGGGGCCTCACAATGAGCAGTTCTTC
>NA|TRBD1|TRBV5-1|TRBJ1-4
CASSLAYRGTSNEKLFF
TGCGCCAGCAGCTTGGCCTACAGGGGGACGTCTAATGAAAAACTGTTTTTT
>NA|TRBD1|TRBV11-2|TRBJ2-7
CASSSRGQGGEQYF
TGTGCCAGCAGCTCCCGAGGACAGGGTGGGGAGCAGTACTTC
>NA|TRBD1|TRBV3-1/TRBV3-2|TRBJ1-2
CASSQGTGYYTF
TGTGCCAGCAGCCAGGGGACAGGTTACTACACCTTC
>once|NA|TRBV4-3|TRBJ1-2
CASSPTGTYGYTF
TGCGCCAGCAGCCCAACAGGGACCTATGGCTACACCTTC
>NA|TRBD1|TRBV30|TRBJ1-2
CACSPGQGAYGYTF
TGTGCCTGCTCACCTGGGCAGGGGGCTTACGGCTACACCTTC
>NA|NA|TRBV4-2|TRBJ1-3
CASSQDYRDLNTIYF
TGTGCCAGCAGCCAAGATTATCGTGACTTAAACACCATATATTTT
>NA|NA|TRBV27|TRBJ2-7
CASSLSPPMTIRFRREQYF
TGTGCCAGCAGTTTATCGCCCCCAATGACAATTCGGTTTAGGCGCGAGCAGTACTTC
>NA|TRBD1|TRBV6-5|TRBJ1-2
CASSLRDSLYGYTF
TGTGCCAGCAGTCTCCGGGACAGCCTCTATGGCTACACCTTC
>NA|NA|TRBV7-2|TRBJ1-5
CASSTQAAPNQPQHF
TGTGCCAGCAGCACGCAAGCCGCCCCCAATCAGCCCCAGCATTTT
>NA|TRBD2|TRBV3-1/TRBV3-2|TRBJ2-3
CASSHAGTRGGRRTDTQYF
TGTGCCAGCAGCCACGCCGGGACTAGGGGGGGGAGGAGGACAGATACGCAGTATTTT
>few|NA|TRBV3-1/TRBV3-2|TRBJ1-1
CASTRNTEAFF
TGTGCCAGCACCAGAAACACTGAAGCTTTCTTT
>NA|TRBD2|TRBV19|TRBJ2-1
CASSSRLAGGQGEQFF
TGTGCCAGTAGCTCCCGCTTAGCGGGGGGCCAGGGTGAGCAGTTCTTC
>NA|TRBD1|TRBV6-5|TRBJ1-5
CASRSRGQGNQPQHF
TGTGCCAGCAGGAGCAGGGGGCAGGGTAATCAGCCCCAGCATTTT
>NA|TRBD1|TRBV7-9|TRBJ1-5
CASGDRADQPQHF
TGTGCCAGCGGCGACAGGGCGGATCAGCCCCAGCATTTT
>NA|TRBD1|TRBV30|TRBJ2-5
CAWRTGSPQYF
TGTGCCTGGAGGACAGGGTCCCCCCAGTACTTC
>NA|NA|TRBV7-2|TRBJ2-1
CASVPRGGRYNEQFF
TGTGCCAGCGTCCCTAGGGGGGGGAGGTACAATGAGCAGTTCTTC
>NA|TRBD2|TRBV19|TRBJ2-1
CASSRGAGGPDYNEQFF
TGTGCCAGTAGTAGGGGAGCGGGGGGGCCGGACTACAATGAGCAGTTCTTC
>NA|NA|TRBV7-9|TRBJ1-1
CASSLAGRNMNTEAFF
TGTGCCAGCAGCTTAGCTGGCAGAAACATGAACACTGAAGCTTTCTTT
>few|NA|TRBV4-1|TRBJ1-1
CASSQDSLYTEAFF
TGCGCCAGCAGCCAGGACAGTTTGTACACTGAAGCTTTCTTT
>NA|TRBD2|TRBV4-1|TRBJ2-3
CASSQVGGGAQDTQYF
TGCGCCAGCAGCCAAGTTGGCGGGGGGGCTCAAGATACGCAGTATTTT
>NA|NA|TRBV6-5|TRBJ1-1
CASSPTVMNTEAFF
TGTGCCAGCAGTCCGACAGTTATGAACACTGAAGCTTTCTTT
>NA|TRBD1|TRBV7-8|TRBJ2-3
CASSLPQGVDTQYF
TGTGCCAGCAGCTTACCGCAGGGGGTGGATACGCAGTATTTT
>NA|NA|TRBV5-4|TRBJ1-2
CASSSGERNGYTF
TGTGCCAGCAGCTCGGGGGAAAGGAATGGCTACACCTTC
>few|TRBD2|TRBV9|TRBJ2-7
CASSLTSGSYEQYF
TGTGCCAGCAGCTTAACTAGCGGATCCTACGAGCAGTACTTC
>NA|NA|TRBV21-1|TRBJ1-6
CASSKGTGRSSYNSPLHF
TGTGCCAGCAGCAAGGGGACAGGTCGGTCCTCCTATAATTCACCCCTCCACTTT
>NA|NA|TRBV19|TRBJ1-1
CASSIVTEAFF
TGTGCCAGTAGTATTGTAACTGAAGCTTTCTTT
>NA|TRBD1|TRBV7-9|TRBJ1-1
CASSHFGQGRNTEAFF
TGTGCCAGCAGCCACTTCGGACAGGGCCGGAACACTGAAGCTTTCTTT
>NA|TRBD2|TRBV6-5|TRBJ2-7
CASWKRGGYEQYF
TGTGCCAGCTGGAAGCGGGGGGGCTACGAGCAGTACTTC
>NA|NA|TRBV7-9|TRBJ1-6
CASSLLNSPLHF
TGTGCCAGCAGCTTACTTAATTCACCCCTCCACTTT
>NA|NA|TRBV30|TRBJ1-1
CAWSVTVLGAFF
TGTGCCTGGAGCGTCACAGTGTTGGGAGCTTTCTTT
>few|NA|TRBV6-5|TRBJ2-7
CASTPTRGYEQYF
TGTGCCAGCACCCCAACCAGGGGCTACGAGCAGTACTTC
>NA|NA|TRBV10-2|TRBJ1-1
CASSEGGWNTEAFF
TGCGCCAGCAGTGAGGGGGGCTGGAACACTGAAGCTTTCTTT
>NA|NA|TRBV7-9|TRBJ2-7
CASSQTQASEQYF
TGTGCCAGCAGCCAAACACAGGCGTCCGAGCAGTACTTC
>NA|NA|TRBV9|TRBJ1-6
CASSASDRLNSPLHF
TGTGCCAGCAGCGCCTCCGACAGACTTAATTCACCCCTCCACTTT
>NA|NA|TRBV21-1|TRBJ1-5
CASSNDPGQGTQPQHF
TGTGCCAGCAGTAACGACCCGGGACAGGGGACTCAGCCCCAGCATTTT
>once|TRBD1|TRBV3-1/TRBV3-2|TRBJ2-5
CASSQDPTGGVGTQYF
TGTGCCAGCAGCCAAGACCCGACAGGGGGCGTTGGGACCCAGTACTTC